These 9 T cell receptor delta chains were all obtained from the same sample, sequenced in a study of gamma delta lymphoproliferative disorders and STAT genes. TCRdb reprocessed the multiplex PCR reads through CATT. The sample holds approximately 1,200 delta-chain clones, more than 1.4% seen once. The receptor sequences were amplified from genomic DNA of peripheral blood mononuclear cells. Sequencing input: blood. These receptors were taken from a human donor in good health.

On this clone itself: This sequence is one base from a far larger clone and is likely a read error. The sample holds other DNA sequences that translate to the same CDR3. As DNA, the CDR3 is TGTGCCTGTGACACCGTGTTCAGGGGGGGAGACCCCGATCTCTACACTGATAAACTCATCTTT. Translating gives CACDTVFRGGDPDLYTDKLIF. This chain connects TRDV2 to TRDJ1; a weak D match, TRDD3 (6 bases). The V gene's germline CDR1 is GEAIGNYY and CDR2 EKD. The CDR3 contains 21 residues.

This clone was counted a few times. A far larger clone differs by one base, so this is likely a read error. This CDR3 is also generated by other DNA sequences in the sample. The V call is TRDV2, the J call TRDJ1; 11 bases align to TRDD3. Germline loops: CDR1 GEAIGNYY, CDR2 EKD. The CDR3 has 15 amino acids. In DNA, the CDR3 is TGTGCTTGTGACAAGAACTGGGGGATAAAAAGCAAACTCATCTTT. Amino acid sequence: CACDKNWGIKSKLIF.

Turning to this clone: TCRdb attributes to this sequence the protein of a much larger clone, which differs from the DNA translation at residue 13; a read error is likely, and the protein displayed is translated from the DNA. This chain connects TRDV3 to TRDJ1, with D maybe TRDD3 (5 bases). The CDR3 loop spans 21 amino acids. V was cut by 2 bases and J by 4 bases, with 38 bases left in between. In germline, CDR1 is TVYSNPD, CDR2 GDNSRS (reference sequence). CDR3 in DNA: TGTGCCTTTGAGGCCCACGACAAGCTACATGGTGGGAGATACCATGGCGATAAACTCATCTTT. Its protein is CAFEAHDKLHGGRYHGDKLIF.

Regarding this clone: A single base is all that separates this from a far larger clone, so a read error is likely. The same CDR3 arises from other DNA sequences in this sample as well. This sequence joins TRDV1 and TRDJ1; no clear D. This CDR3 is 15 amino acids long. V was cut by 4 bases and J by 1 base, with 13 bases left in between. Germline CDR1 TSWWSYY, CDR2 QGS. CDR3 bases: TGTGCTCTTGGGGGTGCTCGGCAGGGCACCGATAAACTCATCTTT. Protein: CALGGARQGTDKLIF.

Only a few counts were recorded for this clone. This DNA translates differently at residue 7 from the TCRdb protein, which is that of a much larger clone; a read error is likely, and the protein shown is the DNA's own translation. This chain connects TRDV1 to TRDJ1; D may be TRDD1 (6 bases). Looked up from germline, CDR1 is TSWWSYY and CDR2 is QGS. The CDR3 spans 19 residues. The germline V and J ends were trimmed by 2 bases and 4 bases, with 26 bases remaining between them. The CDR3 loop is CALGEIIFLKYWSIDKLIF. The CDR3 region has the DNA TGTGCTCTTGGGGAAATCATTTTCCTGAAATACTGGAGTATCGATAAACTCATCTTT.

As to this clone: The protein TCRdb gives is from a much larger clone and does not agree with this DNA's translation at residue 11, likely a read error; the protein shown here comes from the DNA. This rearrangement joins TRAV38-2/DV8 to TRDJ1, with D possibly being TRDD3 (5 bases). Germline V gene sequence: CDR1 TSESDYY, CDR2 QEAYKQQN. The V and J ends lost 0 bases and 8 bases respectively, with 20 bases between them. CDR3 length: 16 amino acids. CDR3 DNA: TGTGCTTATAGGAGCGTGTGGTACGTGACTGGAGAAAAACTCATCTTT. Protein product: CAYRSVWYVTGEKLIF.

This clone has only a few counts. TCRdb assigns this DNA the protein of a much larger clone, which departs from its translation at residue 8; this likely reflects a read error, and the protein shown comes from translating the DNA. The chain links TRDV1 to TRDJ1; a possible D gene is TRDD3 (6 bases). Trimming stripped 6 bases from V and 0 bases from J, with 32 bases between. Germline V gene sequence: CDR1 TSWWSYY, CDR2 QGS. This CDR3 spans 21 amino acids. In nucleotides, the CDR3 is TGTGCTCTTGGACCCAAAGGCCCACACTCCCTGGGGAGACCGTACACCGATAAACTCATCTTT. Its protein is CALGPKGPHSLGRPYTDKLIF.

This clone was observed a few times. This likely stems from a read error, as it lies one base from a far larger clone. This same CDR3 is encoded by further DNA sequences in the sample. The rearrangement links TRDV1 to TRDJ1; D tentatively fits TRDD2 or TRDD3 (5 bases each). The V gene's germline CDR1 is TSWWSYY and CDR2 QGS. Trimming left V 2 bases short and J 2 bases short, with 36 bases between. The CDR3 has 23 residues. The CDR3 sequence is CALGEIPHLHTRTGISITDKLIF. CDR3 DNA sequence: TGTGCTCTTGGGGAAATCCCTCACCTACACACCAGGACTGGAATTTCTATTACCGATAAACTCATCTTT.

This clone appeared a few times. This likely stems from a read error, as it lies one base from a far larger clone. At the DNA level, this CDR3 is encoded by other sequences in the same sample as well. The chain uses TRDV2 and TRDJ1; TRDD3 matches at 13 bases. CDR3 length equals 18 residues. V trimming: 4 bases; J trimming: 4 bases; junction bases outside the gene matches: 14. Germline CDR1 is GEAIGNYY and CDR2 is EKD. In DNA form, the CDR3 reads TGTGCCTGTGATACCGGACTACTGGGGGATACGCGGCACGATAAACTCATCTTT. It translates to CACDTGLLGDTRHDKLIF.